This T cell receptor (beta chain) was recorded in a study of T cells expressing NK-cell markers. The CDR3 extends over 14 amino acids. Looked up from germline, CDR1 is DFQATT and CDR2 is SNEGSKA (reference sequence). TCRdb derives one entry per CDR3 protein from the 5' RACE reads, leaving out DNA. The sample table includes hundreds of thousands of distinct CDR3 sequences. Input material: blood T cells: a sorted CD56 or NKG2C T cell subset, CD4+ or CD8+ T cells, or bulk PBMC T cells (not recorded which). The chain carries TRBV20-1 and TRBJ2-3; TCRdb's D gene call, TRBD2, goes unchecked for lack of DNA. The sequence was collected from a woman aged 18-69 years in good health. The CDR3 spells CSAWGGKRTDTQYF.